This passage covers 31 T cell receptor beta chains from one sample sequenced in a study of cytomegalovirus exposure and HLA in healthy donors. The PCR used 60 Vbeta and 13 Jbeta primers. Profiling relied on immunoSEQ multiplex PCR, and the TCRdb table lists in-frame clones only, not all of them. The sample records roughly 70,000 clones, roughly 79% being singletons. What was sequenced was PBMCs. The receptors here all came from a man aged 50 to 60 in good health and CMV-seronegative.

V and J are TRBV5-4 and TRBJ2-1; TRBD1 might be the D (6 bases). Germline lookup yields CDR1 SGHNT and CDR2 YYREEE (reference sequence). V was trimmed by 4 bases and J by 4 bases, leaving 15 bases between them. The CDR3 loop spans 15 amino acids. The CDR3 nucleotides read TGTGCCAGCAGCCCGGATGGGGGCCGATACAATGAGCAGTTCTTC. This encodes CASSPDGGRYNEQFF.

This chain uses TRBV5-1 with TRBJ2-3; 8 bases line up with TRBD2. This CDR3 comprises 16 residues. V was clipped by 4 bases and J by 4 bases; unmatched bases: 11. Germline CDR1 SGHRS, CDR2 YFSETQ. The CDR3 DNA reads TGCGCCAGCAGCGTGTCGGGCCAAGCGGGGGCAGATACGCAGTATTTT. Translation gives CASSVSGQAGADTQYF.

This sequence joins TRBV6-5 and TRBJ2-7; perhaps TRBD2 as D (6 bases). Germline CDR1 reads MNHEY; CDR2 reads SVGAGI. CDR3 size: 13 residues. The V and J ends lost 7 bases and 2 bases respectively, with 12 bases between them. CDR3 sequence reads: CASKEGSPYEQYF. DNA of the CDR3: TGTGCCAGCAAGGAGGGATCCCCCTACGAGCAGTACTTC.

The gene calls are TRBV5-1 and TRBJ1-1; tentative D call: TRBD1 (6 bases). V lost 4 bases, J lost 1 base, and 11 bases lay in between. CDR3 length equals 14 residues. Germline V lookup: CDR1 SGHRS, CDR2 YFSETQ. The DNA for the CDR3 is TGCGCCAGCAGCGTGACAGGAACGAACACTGAAGCTTTCTTT. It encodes CASSVTGTNTEAFF. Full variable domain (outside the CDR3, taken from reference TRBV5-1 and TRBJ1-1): KAGVTQTPRYLIKTRGQQVTLSCSPISGHRSVSWYQQTPGQGLQFLFEYFSETQRNKGNFPGRFSGRQFSNSRSEMNVSTLELGDSALYLCASSVTGTNTEAFFGQGTRLTVV.

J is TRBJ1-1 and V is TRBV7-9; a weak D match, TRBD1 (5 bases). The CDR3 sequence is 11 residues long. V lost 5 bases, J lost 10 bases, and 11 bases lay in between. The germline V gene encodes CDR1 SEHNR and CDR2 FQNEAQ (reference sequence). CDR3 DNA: TGTGCCAGCAGCCTCACAGGAGCAGCTTTCTTT. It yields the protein CASSLTGAAFF.

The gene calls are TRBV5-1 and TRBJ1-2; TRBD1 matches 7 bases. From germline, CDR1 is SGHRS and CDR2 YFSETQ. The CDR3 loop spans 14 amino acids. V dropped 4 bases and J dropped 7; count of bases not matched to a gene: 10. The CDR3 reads CASSTETGVAGYTF. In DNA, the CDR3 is TGCGCCAGCAGCACCGAAACAGGGGTGGCTGGCTACACCTTC.

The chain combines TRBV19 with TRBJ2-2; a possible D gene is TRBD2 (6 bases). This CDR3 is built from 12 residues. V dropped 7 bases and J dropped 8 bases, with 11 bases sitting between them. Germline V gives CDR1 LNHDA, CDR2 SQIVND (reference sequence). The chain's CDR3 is CASTTGDGELFF. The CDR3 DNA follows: TGTGCCAGTACGACGGGAGATGGGGAGCTGTTTTTT.

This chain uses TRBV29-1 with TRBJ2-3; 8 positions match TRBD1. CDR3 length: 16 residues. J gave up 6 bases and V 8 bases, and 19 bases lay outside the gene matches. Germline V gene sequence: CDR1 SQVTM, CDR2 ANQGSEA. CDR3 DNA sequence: TGCAGCCCGGTGAGTCCGGGGAGGACAGGGCTCGATACGCAGTATTTT. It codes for CSPVSPGRTGLDTQYF.

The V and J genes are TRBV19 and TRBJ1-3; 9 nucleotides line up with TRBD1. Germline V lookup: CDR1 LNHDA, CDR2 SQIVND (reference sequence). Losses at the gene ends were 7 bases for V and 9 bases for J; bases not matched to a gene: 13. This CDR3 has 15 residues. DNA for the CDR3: TGTGCCAGTACCGCTCCAAAGGGACAGGGCGCCACCATATATTTT. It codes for CASTAPKGQGATIYF.

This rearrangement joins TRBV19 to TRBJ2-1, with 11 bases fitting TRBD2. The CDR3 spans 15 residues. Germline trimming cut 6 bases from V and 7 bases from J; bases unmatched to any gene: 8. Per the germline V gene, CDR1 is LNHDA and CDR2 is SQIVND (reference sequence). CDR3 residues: CASSPLAGVGNEQFF. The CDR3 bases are TGTGCCAGTAGCCCACTAGCGGGAGTTGGTAATGAGCAGTTCTTC.

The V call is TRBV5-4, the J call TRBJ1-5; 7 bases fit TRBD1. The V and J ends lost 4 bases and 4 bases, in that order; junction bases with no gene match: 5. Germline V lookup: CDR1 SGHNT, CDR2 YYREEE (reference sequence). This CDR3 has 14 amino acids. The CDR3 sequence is CASSRQGSNQPQHF. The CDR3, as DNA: TGTGCCAGCAGCCGACAGGGTAGTAATCAGCCCCAGCATTTT.

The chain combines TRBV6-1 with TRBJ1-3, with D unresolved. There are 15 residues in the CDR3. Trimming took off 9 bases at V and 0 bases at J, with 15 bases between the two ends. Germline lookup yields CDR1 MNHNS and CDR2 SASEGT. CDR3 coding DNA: TGTGCCAGTCTAAGCGGGGAACTCTCTGGAAACACCATATATTTT. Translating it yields CASLSGELSGNTIYF.

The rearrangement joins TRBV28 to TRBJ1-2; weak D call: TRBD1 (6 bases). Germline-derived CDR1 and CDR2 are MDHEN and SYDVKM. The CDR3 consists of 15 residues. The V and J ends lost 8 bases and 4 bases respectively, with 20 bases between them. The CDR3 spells CASSLGGATPYGYTF. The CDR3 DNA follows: TGTGCCAGCTCCCTAGGGGGGGCAACCCCCTATGGCTACACCTTC.

The CDR3 protein is CASSLAGEASNQPQHF. The CDR3 DNA reads TGTGCCAGCAGCTTAGCGGGGGAGGCTAGCAATCAGCCCCAGCATTTT. The J gene is TRBJ1-5, the V gene TRBV7-2, with a tentative D call TRBD1 (5 bases). CDR1 and CDR2 (germline): SGHTA, FQGNSA. The CDR3 consists of 16 residues. V lost 0 bases and J 0 bases, leaving 9 bases between the germline ends.

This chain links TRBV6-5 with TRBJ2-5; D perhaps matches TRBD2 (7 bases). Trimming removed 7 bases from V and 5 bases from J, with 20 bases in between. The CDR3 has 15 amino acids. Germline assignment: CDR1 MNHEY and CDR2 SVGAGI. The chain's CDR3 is CASTPRGAFWETQYF. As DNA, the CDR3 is TGTGCCAGCACCCCCCGGGGGGCGTTTTGGGAGACCCAGTACTTC.

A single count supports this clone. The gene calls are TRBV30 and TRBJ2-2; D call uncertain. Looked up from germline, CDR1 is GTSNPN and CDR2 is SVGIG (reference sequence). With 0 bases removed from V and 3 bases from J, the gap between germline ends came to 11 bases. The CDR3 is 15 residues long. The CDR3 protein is CAWSVDSLDTGELFF. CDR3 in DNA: TGTGCCTGGAGTGTAGATTCCCTAGACACCGGGGAGCTGTTTTTT.

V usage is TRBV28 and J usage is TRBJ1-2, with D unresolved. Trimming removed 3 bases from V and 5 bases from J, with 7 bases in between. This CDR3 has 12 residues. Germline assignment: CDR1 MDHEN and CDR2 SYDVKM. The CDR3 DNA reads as TGTGCCAGCAGTTTCGAACGGTATGGCTACACCTTC. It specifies CASSFERYGYTF.

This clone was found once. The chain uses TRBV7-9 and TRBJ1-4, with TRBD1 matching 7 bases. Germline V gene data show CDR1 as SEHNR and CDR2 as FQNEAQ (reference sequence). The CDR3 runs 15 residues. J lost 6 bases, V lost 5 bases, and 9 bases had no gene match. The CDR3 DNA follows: TGTGCCAGCAGCCGAACAGGGGAGTGGGATGAAAAACTGTTTTTT. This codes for CASSRTGEWDEKLFF.

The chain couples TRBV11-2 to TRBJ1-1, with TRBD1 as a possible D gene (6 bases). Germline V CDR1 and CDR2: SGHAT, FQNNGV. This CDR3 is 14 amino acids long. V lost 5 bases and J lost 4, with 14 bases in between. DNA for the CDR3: TGTGCCAGCAGCCTAGTGGGAGGGGGCACTGAAGCTTTCTTT. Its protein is CASSLVGGGTEAFF.

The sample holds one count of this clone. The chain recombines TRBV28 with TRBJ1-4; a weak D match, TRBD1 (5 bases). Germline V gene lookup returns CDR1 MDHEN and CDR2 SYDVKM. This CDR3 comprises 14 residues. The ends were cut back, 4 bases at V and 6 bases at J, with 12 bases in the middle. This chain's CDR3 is CASSSLSGYEKLFF. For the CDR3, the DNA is TGTGCCAGCAGTTCCCTGTCAGGGTATGAAAAACTGTTTTTT.

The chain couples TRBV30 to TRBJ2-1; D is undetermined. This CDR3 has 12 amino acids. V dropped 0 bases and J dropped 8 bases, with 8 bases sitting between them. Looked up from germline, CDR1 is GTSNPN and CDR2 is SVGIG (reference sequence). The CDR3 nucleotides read TGTGCCTGGAGTGTCCTAGGATATGAGCAGTTCTTC. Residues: CAWSVLGYEQFF.

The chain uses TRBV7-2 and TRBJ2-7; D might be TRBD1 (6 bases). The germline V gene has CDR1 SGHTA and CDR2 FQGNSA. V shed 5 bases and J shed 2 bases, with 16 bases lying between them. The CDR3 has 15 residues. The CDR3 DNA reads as TGTGCCAGCAGCCGTAGTTCTGAGGGGGCCTACGAGCAGTACTTC. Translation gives CASSRSSEGAYEQYF.

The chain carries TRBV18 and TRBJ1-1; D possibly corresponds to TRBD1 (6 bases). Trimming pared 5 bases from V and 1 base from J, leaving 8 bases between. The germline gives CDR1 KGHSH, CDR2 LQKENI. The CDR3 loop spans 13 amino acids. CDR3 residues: CASSADRNTEAFF. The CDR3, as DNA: TGTGCCAGCTCAGCGGACAGGAACACTGAAGCTTTCTTT.

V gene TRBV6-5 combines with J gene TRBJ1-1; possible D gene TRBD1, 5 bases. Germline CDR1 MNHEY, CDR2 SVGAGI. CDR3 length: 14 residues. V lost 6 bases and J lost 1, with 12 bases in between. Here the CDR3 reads CASRYGGGNTEAFF. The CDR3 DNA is TGTGCCAGCAGGTACGGCGGGGGGAACACTGAAGCTTTCTTT.

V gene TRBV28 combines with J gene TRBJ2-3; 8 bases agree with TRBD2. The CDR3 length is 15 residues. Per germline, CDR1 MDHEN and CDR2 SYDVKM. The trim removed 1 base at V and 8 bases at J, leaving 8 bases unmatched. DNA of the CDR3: TGTGCCAGCAGTTTATCAGGGAGCGGGGGAGTTACGCAGTATTTT. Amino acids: CASSLSGSGGVTQYF.

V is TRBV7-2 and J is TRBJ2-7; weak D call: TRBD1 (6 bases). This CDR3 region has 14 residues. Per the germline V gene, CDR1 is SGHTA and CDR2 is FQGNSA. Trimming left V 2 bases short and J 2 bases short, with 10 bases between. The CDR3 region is CASSLQGRPYEQYF. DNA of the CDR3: TGTGCCAGCAGCTTACAGGGGCGACCCTACGAGCAGTACTTC.

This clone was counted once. The CDR3 here is CATTEGQGTEFF. The CDR3, as DNA: TGTGCCACCACGGAGGGACAGGGGACGGAGTTCTTC. The chain couples TRBV6-5 to TRBJ2-1; 10 bases agree with TRBD1. Trimming took 10 bases from V and 14 from J; bases not matched to a gene: 11. The CDR3 sequence is 12 residues long. Germline V lookup: CDR1 MNHEY, CDR2 SVGAGI.

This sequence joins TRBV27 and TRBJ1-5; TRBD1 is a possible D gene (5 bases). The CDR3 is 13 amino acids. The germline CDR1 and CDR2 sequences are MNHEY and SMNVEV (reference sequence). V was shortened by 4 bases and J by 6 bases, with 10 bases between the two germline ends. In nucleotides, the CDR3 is TGTGCCAGCAGTTACTCAGGGTTTCAGCCCCAGCATTTT. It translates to CASSYSGFQPQHF.

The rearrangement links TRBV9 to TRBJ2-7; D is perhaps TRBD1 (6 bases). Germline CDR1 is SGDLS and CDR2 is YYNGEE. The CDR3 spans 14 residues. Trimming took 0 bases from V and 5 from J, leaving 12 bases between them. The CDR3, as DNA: TGTGCCAGCAGCGTAGCCAGGGGAAGCCACGAGCAGTACTTC. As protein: CASSVARGSHEQYF.

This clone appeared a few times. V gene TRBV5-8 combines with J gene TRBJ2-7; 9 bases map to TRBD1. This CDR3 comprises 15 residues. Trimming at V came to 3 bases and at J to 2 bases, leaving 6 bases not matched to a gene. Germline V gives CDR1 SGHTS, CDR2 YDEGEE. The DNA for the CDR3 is TGTGCCAGCAGCTCAGATCGGACAGGGGCCTACGAGCAGTACTTC. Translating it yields CASSSDRTGAYEQYF. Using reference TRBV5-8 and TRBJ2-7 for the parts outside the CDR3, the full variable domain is EAGVTQSPTHLIKTRGQQATLRCSPISGHTSVYWYQQALGLGLQFLLWYDEGEERNRGNFPPRFSGRQFPNYSSELNVNALELEDSALYLCASSSDRTGAYEQYFGPGTRLTVT.

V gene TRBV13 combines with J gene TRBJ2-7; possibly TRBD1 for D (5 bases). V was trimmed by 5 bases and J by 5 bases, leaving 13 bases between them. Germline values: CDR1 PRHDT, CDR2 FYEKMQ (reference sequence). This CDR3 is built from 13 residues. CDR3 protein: CASSPFKGNEQYF. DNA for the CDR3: TGTGCCAGCAGCCCTTTTAAGGGGAACGAGCAGTACTTC.